A selection of T cell receptor beta chains follows, all from one sample in a study of T cell responses to AZD1222 COVID-19 vaccine. Sequencing was performed with immunoSEQ multiplex PCR; in TCRdb, only in-frame clones are kept and a portion is missing. The table lists around 59,000 clones, 85% to 90% of them singletons. Sequences were derived from peripheral blood, sampled 28 days after the second AZD1222 dose. The receptors were gathered from an adult who received the AZD1222 COVID-19 vaccine. The CDR3 runs from the conserved cysteine through the conserved F or W. A D gene is named only where the DNA matches it firmly. The size entry is marked missing in some rows and otherwise reads once, few, many or a size class.

v_call	d_call	cdr3_length	clone_size	j_call	cdr3_nt	cdr3_aa
TRBV10-3	.	14	.	TRBJ2-3	TGTGCCATCAGTGGGAGAGGTACCACAGATACGCAGTATTTT	CAISGRGTTDTQYF
TRBV5-4	TRBD1	16	.	TRBJ1-6	TGTGCCAGCAGCCTAAACAGGGGGCTATGGAATTCACCCCTCCACTTT	CASSLNRGLWNSPLHF
TRBV3-1/TRBV3-2	.	15	once	TRBJ1-1	TGTGCCAGCAGCCAAGAAGGGGGGGCGAGAACTGAAGCTTTCTTT	CASSQEGGARTEAFF
TRBV21-1	.	16	.	TRBJ2-1	TGTGCCAGCAGCAAAGATAGGGCGGTCACGATGGCTGAGCAGTTCTTC	CASSKDRAVTMAEQFF
TRBV6-6	TRBD1	15	.	TRBJ2-2	TGTGCCAGCAGCACCGGGACAGGAGGGCCCGGGGAGCTGTTTTTT	CASSTGTGGPGELFF
TRBV19	TRBD1	14	once	TRBJ1-1	TGTGCCAGTAGCCAACCGACAGGGAGAACTGAAGCTTTCTTT	CASSQPTGRTEAFF
TRBV19	.	15	.	TRBJ1-1	TGTGCCAGTAGTATAGATTCACCGGGGGCCAGCGAAGCTTTCTTT	CASSIDSPGASEAFF
TRBV7-9	TRBD1	16	once	TRBJ2-3	TGTGCCAGCAGCTTAGGGGTGACAGGGGGCACTGATACGCAGTATTTT	CASSLGVTGGTDTQYF
TRBV2	.	13	.	TRBJ2-2	TGTGCCAGCAGGAAACAGGGTGGCGGGGAGCTGTTTTTT	CASRKQGGGELFF
TRBV30	.	9	.	TRBJ2-7	TGTGCCTGGAACAGGGAGGAGTACTTC	CAWNREEYF
TRBV6-5	.	16	.	TRBJ2-5	TGTGCCAGCAGTTACCTCGGGGGTAGAGGCCAAGAGACCCAGTACTTC	CASSYLGGRGQETQYF
TRBV7-2	TRBD2	15	.	TRBJ2-2	TGTGCCAGCAGCTTAGTAGCGGGGGGGCCCGGGGAGCTGTTTTTT	CASSLVAGGPGELFF
TRBV2	.	12	.	TRBJ1-2	TGTGCCAGCAGTCCGCCCGGGCGCGGCTACACCTTC	CASSPPGRGYTF
TRBV5-4	.	14	.	TRBJ1-3	TGTGCCAGCAGCCACCGGGACTCTGGAAACACCATATATTTT	CASSHRDSGNTIYF
TRBV21-1	.	12	.	TRBJ2-7	TGTGCCAGCAGCAAAACGGCGCACGAGCAGTACTTC	CASSKTAHEQYF
TRBV10-3	.	12	.	TRBJ2-1	TGTGCCATCAGTGAGTCTGGCGATGAGCAGTTCTTC	CAISESGDEQFF
TRBV18	.	14	.	TRBJ1-1	TGTGCCAGCTCACCACCATTCACGCCCACTGAAGCTTTCTTT	CASSPPFTPTEAFF
TRBV7-8	TRBD1	17	.	TRBJ1-5	TGTGCCAGCAGCTTCAAGAGAGCAGGGGGCGGGCGTCAGCCCCAGCATTTT	CASSFKRAGGGRQPQHF
TRBV6-5	.	14	.	TRBJ2-7	TGTGCCAGCAGGGGGCGGGGGCGATCCTACGAGCAGTACTTC	CASRGRGRSYEQYF
TRBV5-1	.	16	.	TRBJ1-4	TGCGCCAGCAGCTTGGCCAGCCAGAGATTAAATGAAAAACTGTTTTTT	CASSLASQRLNEKLFF
TRBV5-1	.	15	.	TRBJ2-2	TGCGCCAGCCATAAAGACGGTGCGAACACCGGGGAGCTGTTTTTT	CASHKDGANTGELFF
TRBV29-1	.	13	.	TRBJ2-7	TGCAGCGTTCTGTCAGGTCCGGGCTACGAGCAGTACTTC	CSVLSGPGYEQYF
TRBV6-5	TRBD1	16	.	TRBJ1-6	TGTGCCAGCAGTTTCACCCGACAGGGAGGGAATTCACCCCTCCACTTT	CASSFTRQGGNSPLHF
TRBV6-5	.	12	.	TRBJ2-3	TGTGCCAGCTTAACAGATCCAGATACGCAGTATTTT	CASLTDPDTQYF
TRBV21-1	.	14	.	TRBJ2-5	TGTGCCAGATTCACCCCAAGGGAGCAAGAGACCCAGTACTTC	CARFTPREQETQYF
TRBV28	.	14	.	TRBJ1-6	TGTGCCAGCACCTTGGGTAGGGGATATTCACCCCTCCACTTT	CASTLGRGYSPLHF
TRBV15	.	15	.	TRBJ1-6	TGTGCCACCAGCAGAGTTCGGGATCCGAATTCACCCCTCCACTTT	CATSRVRDPNSPLHF
TRBV3-1/TRBV3-2	TRBD1	16	once	TRBJ1-6	TGTGCCAGCAGCCAACGCAGCCCATGGGACAGTTCACCCCTCCACTTT	CASSQRSPWDSSPLHF
TRBV2	.	17	.	TRBJ1-2	TGTGCCAGCAGTGAAGTTAATCCTGCAGGGATGGGCTATGGCTACACCTTC	CASSEVNPAGMGYGYTF
TRBV7-2	.	14	.	TRBJ1-2	TGTGCCAGCAGCCGCCGGGGAGGGGGTGTTGGCTACACCTTC	CASSRRGGGVGYTF
TRBV9	.	12	.	TRBJ2-2	TGTGCCAGCAGCGCCGGGTCGAGGGAGCTGTTTTTT	CASSAGSRELFF
TRBV23-1	TRBD1	18	.	TRBJ1-4	TGCGCCAGCAGTCACACAACGCCCCGACAGGGGGCAAGAGAAAAACTGTTTTTT	CASSHTTPRQGAREKLFF
TRBV7-8	TRBD2	15	.	TRBJ2-1	TGTGCCAGCAGCTTAGGACTAGCGGGGAGGAATGAGCAGTTCTTC	CASSLGLAGRNEQFF
TRBV7-8	.	16	few	TRBJ2-1	TGTGCCAGCACCACGGACAGACTTAGCTCCTACAATGAGCAGTTCTTC	CASTTDRLSSYNEQFF
TRBV11-2	.	14	.	TRBJ2-7	TGTGCCAGCAGCTCCTTTGGACTGTCCTACGAGCAGTACTTC	CASSSFGLSYEQYF
TRBV7-6	TRBD2	16	.	TRBJ2-1	TGTGCCAGCAGCCGTACGGGACTAGCGGGAGGCAATGAGCAGTTCTTC	CASSRTGLAGGNEQFF
TRBV19	.	15	.	TRBJ1-5	TGTGCCAGTAGCAACAGCCACAGTTTGAATCAGCCCCAGCATTTT	CASSNSHSLNQPQHF
TRBV10-3	.	12	.	TRBJ2-7	TGTGCCATCAGTGGCGGAGCGGGCGAGCAGTACTTC	CAISGGAGEQYF
TRBV13	.	14	.	TRBJ2-5	TGTGCCAGCAGCCTAACTGGGAGCGGTGAGACCCAGTACTTC	CASSLTGSGETQYF
TRBV5-1	.	13	once	TRBJ2-1	TGCGCCAGCGGGGGGGCCTCCTACAATGAGCAGTTCTTC	CASGGASYNEQFF
TRBV11-2	TRBD1	17	.	TRBJ1-1	TGTGCCAGCAGCTTAGGTTACTGGACAGGGGAGAACACTGAAGCTTTCTTT	CASSLGYWTGENTEAFF
TRBV7-9	.	14	once	TRBJ2-7	TGTGCCAGCAGCTTAGCCAGGGACTCCTACGAGCAGTACTTC	CASSLARDSYEQYF
TRBV19	.	15	.	TRBJ2-1	TGTGCCAGTAGTATCGGGGCGGGACCCTACAATGAGCAGTTCTTC	CASSIGAGPYNEQFF
TRBV18	TRBD2	14	.	TRBJ2-1	TGTGCCAGCTCACCCGGGGGGTTAGTCAATGAGCAGTTCTTC	CASSPGGLVNEQFF
TRBV5-1	.	16	.	TRBJ1-6	TGCGCCAGCAGCTTTTATGGGAGCTCCTATAATTCACCCCTCCACTTT	CASSFYGSSYNSPLHF
TRBV28	.	16	.	TRBJ2-1	TGTGCCAGCAGTGGAGAAGACGGAAACTCCTACAATGAGCAGTTCTTC	CASSGEDGNSYNEQFF
TRBV7-2	TRBD1	15	.	TRBJ1-4	TGTGCCAGCAGCTCGGGGACAGGGGTGTTAGAAAAACTGTTTTTT	CASSSGTGVLEKLFF
TRBV9	.	15	.	TRBJ1-5	TGTGCCAGCAGCGGGCCCGGGCAGGGAAATCAGCCCCAGCATTTT	CASSGPGQGNQPQHF
TRBV29-1	TRBD2	15	.	TRBJ2-2	TGCAGCGCTACTCTCCAGCCTAGCGGGCACGGGGAGCTGTTTTTT	CSATLQPSGHGELFF
TRBV4-1	.	11	.	TRBJ2-4	TGCGCCAGCAGCCAAGAGGGTATTCAGTACTTC	CASSQEGIQYF